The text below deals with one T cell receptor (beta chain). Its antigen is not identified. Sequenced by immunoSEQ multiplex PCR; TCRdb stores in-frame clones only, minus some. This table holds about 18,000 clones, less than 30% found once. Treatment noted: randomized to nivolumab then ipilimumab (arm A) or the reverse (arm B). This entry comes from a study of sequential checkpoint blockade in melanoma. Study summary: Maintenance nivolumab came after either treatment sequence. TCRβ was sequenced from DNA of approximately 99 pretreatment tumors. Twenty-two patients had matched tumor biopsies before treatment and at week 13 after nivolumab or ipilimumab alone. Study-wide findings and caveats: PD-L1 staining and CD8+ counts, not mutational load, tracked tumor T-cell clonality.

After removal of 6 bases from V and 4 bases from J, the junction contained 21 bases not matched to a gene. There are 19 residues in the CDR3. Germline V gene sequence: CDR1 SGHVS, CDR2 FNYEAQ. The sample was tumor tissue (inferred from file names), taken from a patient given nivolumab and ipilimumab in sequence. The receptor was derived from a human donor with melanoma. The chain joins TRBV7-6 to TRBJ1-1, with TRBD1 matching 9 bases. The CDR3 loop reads CASSPTSLSGTGFFTEAFF. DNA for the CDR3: TGTGCCAGCAGTCCTACCTCTCTATCCGGGACAGGGTTTTTCACTGAAGCTTTCTTT.